The 32 T cell receptor beta chains in this list originate from one sample, sequenced in a study of CD8+CD57+ T cells in acquired aplastic anemia. Genomic DNA acted as the template from which TCR beta VDJ combination and CDR3 sequence profiling were carried out. TCRdb analysed the reads with MiXCR anew, one entry per CDR3 protein. Here the sample spans some 92,000 distinct CDR3 sequences, roughly two thirds being singletons. All sequencing subjects had displayed CD8+CD57+ cell expansion on flow cytometry. Source material: sorted CD4+, CD8+, or CD8+CD57+ T cells (not recorded which) from PBMCs. These receptors originate from a human donor with aplastic anemia.

Only one count was recorded for this clonotype. This chain joins TRBV20-1 and TRBJ1-4; weak D call: TRBD1 (5 bases). V was trimmed by 0 bases and J by 8 bases, leaving 13 bases between them. The length of the CDR3 is 14 residues. Germline V lookup: CDR1 DFQATT, CDR2 SNEGSKA (reference sequence). The CDR3 nucleotides read TGCAGTGCTAGAGATGCGGCCGGGGACGAAAAACTGTTTTTT. Amino acid sequence: CSARDAAGDEKLFF.

The gene calls are TRBV2 and TRBJ1-1; 7 bases line up with TRBD1. The CDR3 extends over 14 amino acids. Looked up from germline, CDR1 is SNHLY and CDR2 is FYNNEI. V was pared by 4 bases and J by 1 base, with 3 bases of the junction left unmatched. The CDR3 here is CASSGDSRNTEAFF. Here the CDR3 DNA reads TGTGCCAGCAGTGGGGACAGCAGGAACACTGAAGCTTTCTTT.

V gene TRBV5-1 combines with J gene TRBJ1-4, with D unresolved. CDR3 length: 14 residues. Germline assignment: CDR1 SGHRS and CDR2 YFSETQ. Trimming left V 1 base short and J 5 bases short, with 9 bases between. CDR3 in amino acids: CASSLNSFNEKLFF. The CDR3 DNA is TGCGCCAGCAGCTTGAACAGCTTCAATGAAAAACTGTTTTTT.

This sequence joins TRBV7-9 and TRBJ2-5; D uncertain. CDR3 length: 10 amino acids. V gave up 11 bases and J gave up 5 bases, with 9 bases separating them. CDR1 and CDR2 from the germline V gene are SEHNR and FQNEAQ (reference sequence). The CDR3 is CASLGETQYF. The CDR3 nucleotides are TGTGCCTCCCTGGGGGAGACCCAGTACTTC. The full variable domain, rest sourced from reference TRBV7-9 and TRBJ2-5, is DTGVSQNPRHKITKRGQNVTFRCDPISEHNRLYWYRQTLGQGPEFLTYFQNEAQLEKSRLLSDRFSAERPKGSFSTLEIQRTEQGDSAMYLCASLGETQYFGPGTRLLVL.

V usage is TRBV4-1 and J usage is TRBJ1-2; TRBD1 agrees at 8 bases. The trim removed 3 bases at V and 5 bases at J, leaving 2 bases unmatched. The V gene's germline CDR1 is MGHRA and CDR2 YSYEKL. This CDR3 comprises 13 residues. The CDR3 nucleotides are TGCGCCAGCAGCCAGGACAGGGTTTATGGCTACACCTTC. Amino acid sequence: CASSQDRVYGYTF.

The CDR3: CASSLTGSVHYGYTF. The CDR3 region has the DNA TGTGCCAGCAGCCTCACAGGGTCTGTTCACTATGGCTACACCTTC. V usage is TRBV7-9 and J usage is TRBJ1-2; possible D gene TRBD1, 6 bases. CDR3 length: 15 amino acids. From germline, CDR1 is SEHNR and CDR2 FQNEAQ (reference sequence). Trimming left V 5 bases short and J 3 bases short, with 16 bases between.

J is TRBJ1-2 and V is TRBV2; tentative D call: TRBD1 (5 bases). CDR3 length: 12 residues. The V end was cut by 4 bases, the J end by 5 bases, with 8 bases between. The germline CDR1 and CDR2 sequences are SNHLY and FYNNEI. Here the CDR3 reads CASSGGDYGYTF. The CDR3 DNA reads TGTGCCAGCAGTGGGGGGGATTATGGCTACACCTTC.

This clonotype has a count of ten or more. This chain joins TRBV12-3 or TRBV12-4 and TRBJ2-3; D remains unclear. V was trimmed by 3 bases and J by 2 bases, leaving 6 bases between them. The CDR3 is made up of 13 amino acids. This chain's CDR3 is CASSFPTTDTQYF. The CDR3 nucleotides are TGTGCCAGCAGTTTCCCGACCACAGATACGCAGTATTTT.

This clonotype was counted only a few times. V gene TRBV2 combines with J gene TRBJ1-2; no clear D gene. This CDR3 has 10 amino acids. Trimming shortened V by 3 bases and J by 7 bases, and 3 bases separated the two germline ends. Germline V gene lookup returns CDR1 SNHLY and CDR2 FYNNEI. The CDR3 DNA is TGTGCCAGCAGTGACCCTGGCTACACCTTC. It is translated as CASSDPGYTF.

The rearrangement links TRBV20-1 to TRBJ2-7; no definite D call. This CDR3 spans 13 amino acids. The germline CDR1 and CDR2 sequences are DFQATT and SNEGSKA (reference sequence). V lost 1 base, J lost 5 bases, and 12 bases lay in between. The CDR3: CSARAGPSNEQYF. Here the CDR3 DNA reads TGCAGTGCTAGAGCCGGGCCTTCCAACGAGCAGTACTTC.

The chain is built from TRBV7-9 and TRBJ2-1; D is unresolved. Trimming shortened V by 1 base and J by 3 bases, and 4 bases separated the two germline ends. The CDR3 length is 13 residues. The germline CDR1 and CDR2 sequences are SEHNR and FQNEAQ (reference sequence). CDR3 bases: TGTGCCAGCAGCTTAGGAATCTACAATGAGCAGTTCTTC. It translates to CASSLGIYNEQFF. Full variable domain (missing parts from reference TRBV7-9 and TRBJ2-1): DTGVSQNPRHKITKRGQNVTFRCDPISEHNRLYWYRQTLGQGPEFLTYFQNEAQLEKSRLLSDRFSAERPKGSFSTLEIQRTEQGDSAMYLCASSLGIYNEQFFGPGTRLTVL.

With respect to this clonotype: An end of the junction does not agree with germline; a read error may underlie this. The chain combines TRBV2 with TRBJ1-4; maybe TRBD1 (5 bases). Germline V gene lookup returns CDR1 SNHLY and CDR2 FYNNEI. CDR3 length equals 17 residues. CDR3 coding DNA: TGTGCCAGCAGCGAAGGGCACGGGGGGGACTTTAGCGAAAAACTGTTTTTT. Its protein product is CASSEGHGGDFSEKLFF.

This clonotype was counted many times. This chain uses TRBV4-2 with TRBJ1-2; unclear D gene. The CDR3 has 12 residues. Looked up from germline, CDR1 is LGHNA and CDR2 is YNFKEQ. V lost 2 bases and J lost 6, with 7 bases in between. The CDR3, as DNA: TGTGCCAGCAGCCAACTTCAAGATGGCTACACCTTC. Its protein product is CASSQLQDGYTF.

CDR3 protein: CAISELEGVADTQYF. CDR3 nucleotides: TGTGCCATCAGTGAACTAGAGGGGGTCGCAGATACGCAGTATTTT. This chain links TRBV10-3 with TRBJ2-3; TRBD1 is a possible D gene (6 bases). Germline values: CDR1 ENHRY, CDR2 SYGVKD. V shed 3 bases and J shed 4 bases, with 14 bases lying between them. The CDR3 runs to 15 residues.

The rearrangement uses TRBV11-1 and TRBJ2-7; 11 nucleotides align to TRBD2. V dropped 2 bases and J dropped 3; count of bases not matched to a gene: 6. CDR1 is SGHAT, CDR2 FQDESV, per germline (reference sequence). The length of the CDR3 is 16 residues. The CDR3 DNA is TGTGCCAGCAGCTTACTAACCGGGACTAGCGGCTACGAGCAGTACTTC. Protein sequence: CASSLLTGTSGYEQYF.

V usage is TRBV7-2 and J usage is TRBJ1-1; D remains ambiguous. V was shortened by 2 bases and J by 0 bases, with 7 bases between the two germline ends. In germline, CDR1 is SGHTA, CDR2 FQGNSA. CDR3 length equals 14 residues. CDR3 protein: CASSLTAMNTEAFF. The CDR3 DNA reads as TGTGCCAGCAGCTTAACAGCCATGAACACTGAAGCTTTCTTT.

The chain couples TRBV6-4 to TRBJ2-7; D remains unclear. V was clipped by 6 bases and J by 2 bases, with 17 bases between them. The CDR3 contains 15 residues. Germline V gene data show CDR1 as MRHNA and CDR2 as SNTAGT. This chain's CDR3 is CASRREAYGTYEQYF. The CDR3 DNA follows: TGTGCCAGCAGGCGCGAGGCTTACGGAACCTACGAGCAGTACTTC.

The chain is built from TRBV5-6 and TRBJ1-6; tentative D call: TRBD1 (5 bases). Trimming stripped 7 bases from V and 9 bases from J, with 20 bases between. The CDR3 has 15 residues. Per the germline V gene, CDR1 is SGHDT and CDR2 is YYEEEE. The CDR3 reads CASSQRGGVGSPLHF. CDR3 nucleotides: TGTGCCAGCTCCCAAAGGGGAGGGGTCGGTTCACCCCTCCACTTT.

The rearrangement joins TRBV29-1 to TRBJ2-3; D not resolved. The CDR3 spans 12 residues. V was clipped by 5 bases and J by 8 bases, with 14 bases between them. Germline V gives CDR1 SQVTM, CDR2 ANQGSEA. The CDR3 loop reads CSVPLGVGTQYF. Here the CDR3 DNA reads TGCAGCGTTCCCCTAGGTGTGGGTACGCAGTATTTT.

This clonotype came up a few times. The V call is TRBV19, the J call TRBJ1-1, with D hard to call. Trimming took off 7 bases at V and 5 bases at J, with 11 bases between the two ends. The CDR3 loop spans 12 amino acids. From germline, CDR1 is LNHDA and CDR2 SQIVND (reference sequence). CDR3 bases: TGTGCCAGTAAGATCGGAGCTACTGAAGCTTTCTTT. Encoded protein: CASKIGATEAFF.

There are a few counts of this clonotype. The chain combines TRBV10-3 with TRBJ2-5; D remains unclear. The CDR3 consists of 13 residues. Germline assignment: CDR1 ENHRY and CDR2 SYGVKD. V was shortened by 8 bases and J by 3 bases, with 13 bases between the two germline ends. CDR3 protein: CAIGGQQKETQYF. Here the CDR3 DNA reads TGTGCCATCGGTGGTCAGCAAAAAGAGACCCAGTACTTC.

J is TRBJ1-1 and V is TRBV20-1; 7 positions agree with TRBD1. CDR1 is DFQATT, CDR2 SNEGSKA, per germline (reference sequence). With 4 bases clipped from V and 5 bases from J, the junction kept 13 bases outside the gene matches. The length of the CDR3 is 15 residues. CDR3 DNA sequence: TGCAGTGCTACCCCGCCCGACACAGGGGATACTGAAGCTTTCTTT. This translates into CSATPPDTGDTEAFF.

J is TRBJ1-6 and V is TRBV7-9, with D possibly TRBD1 on 5 matching bases. Germline V CDR1 and CDR2: SEHNR, FQNEAQ (reference sequence). The CDR3 is 11 residues long. Trimming cost V 4 bases and J 17 bases, with 12 bases left between them. CDR3 amino acids: CASSSGGGFHF. DNA for the CDR3: TGTGCCAGCAGCTCCGGCGGGGGGTTCCACTTT.

The rearrangement joins TRBV25-1 to TRBJ1-1; the D gene is possibly TRBD1 (6 bases). There are 14 residues in the CDR3. V lost 3 bases and J lost 4, with 12 bases in between. Germline V gene lookup returns CDR1 MGHDK and CDR2 SYGVNS. The CDR3 DNA sequence: TGTGCCAGCAGTGATAGGTTCAGGGGCACTGAAGCTTTCTTT. Amino acid sequence: CASSDRFRGTEAFF.

The chain recombines TRBV2 with TRBJ1-1; a possible D gene is TRBD1 (5 bases). CDR1 and CDR2 (germline): SNHLY, FYNNEI. The CDR3 has 12 amino acids. V was trimmed by 6 bases and J by 8 bases, leaving 13 bases between them. This CDR3 reads CASRGDGEEAFF. CDR3 nucleotide sequence: TGTGCCAGCAGGGGGGACGGTGAGGAAGCTTTCTTT. The full variable domain, rest sourced from reference TRBV2 and TRBJ1-1, is EPEVTQTPSHQVTQMGQEVILRCVPISNHLYFYWYRQILGQKVEFLVSFYNNEISEKSEIFDDQFSVERPDGSNFTLKIRSTKLEDSAMYFCASRGDGEEAFFGQGTRLTVV.

Many counts were recorded for this clonotype. For the CDR3, the DNA is TGTGCCAGCAGCCCCGGGACTAGCGGGCTGGACTACGAGCAGTACTTC. Translated, it gives CASSPGTSGLDYEQYF. This sequence joins TRBV3-1 and TRBJ2-7; TRBD2 matches at 12 bases. The CDR3 loop spans 16 amino acids. Germline V gene data show CDR1 as LGHDT and CDR2 as YNNKEL (reference sequence). V shed 4 bases, J shed 3 bases, and the junction held 7 bases outside the gene matches.

This clonotype showed up just a few times. The V gene is TRBV24-1, the J gene TRBJ2-7, with D hard to call. CDR1 is KGHDR and CDR2 is SFDVKD in the germline V gene. Between the trimmed V and J ends, which lost 5 bases and 1 base, there was a span of 8 bases. The CDR3 totals 13 residues. CDR3 nucleotide sequence: TGTGCCACCAGTGTTGGCGGTTCCTACGAGCAGTACTTC. Its protein product is CATSVGGSYEQYF.

The table lists this clonotype with many counts. The rearrangement links TRBV7-9 to TRBJ2-7; the match to TRBD1 covers 7 bases. The ends lost 3 bases at V and 3 bases at J; junction bases unmatched: 11. The V gene's germline CDR1 is SEHNR and CDR2 FQNEAQ (reference sequence). The CDR3 has 16 residues. The CDR3 nucleotides read TGTGCCAGCAGCTTGCTACAGGGGCCGCATAGCTACGAGCAGTACTTC. As protein: CASSLLQGPHSYEQYF. Drawing the rest from reference TRBV7-9 and TRBJ2-7, the complete variable domain is DTGVSQNPRHKITKRGQNVTFRCDPISEHNRLYWYRQTLGQGPEFLTYFQNEAQLEKSRLLSDRFSAERPKGSFSTLEIQRTEQGDSAMYLCASSLLQGPHSYEQYFGPGTRLTVT.

This sequence joins TRBV19 and TRBJ2-2; 9 bases are a match to TRBD2. Germline-derived CDR1 and CDR2 are LNHDA and SQIVND (reference sequence). J gave up 5 bases and V 3 bases, and 10 bases lay outside the gene matches. The CDR3 is 17 residues long. CDR3 sequence reads: CASSIGGTSGGTGELFF. The CDR3 coding sequence is TGTGCCAGTAGTATTGGAGGTACGAGCGGGGGGACCGGGGAGCTGTTTTTT. The complete variable domain, with remaining parts taken from reference TRBV19 and TRBJ2-2, reads DGGITQSPKYLFRKEGQNVTLSCEQNLNHDAMYWYRQDPGQGLRLIYYSQIVNDFQKGDIAEGYSVSREKKESFPLTVTSAQKNPTAFYLCASSIGGTSGGTGELFFGEGSRLTVL.

The rearrangement links TRBV7-2 to TRBJ1-1; TRBD1 agrees at 7 bases. Germline CDR1 and CDR2: SGHTA and FQGNSA. J lost 7 bases, V lost 5 bases, and 7 bases had no gene match. The CDR3 is 13 residues long. CDR3 in amino acids: CASSRDRAFEAFF. For the CDR3, the DNA is TGTGCCAGCAGCAGAGACAGGGCCTTTGAAGCTTTCTTT.

This clonotype was found many times. The chain uses TRBV19 and TRBJ2-7; no clear D gene. The CDR3 spans 13 residues. CDR1 is LNHDA, CDR2 SQIVND, per germline (reference sequence). The V and J ends lost 4 bases and 6 bases respectively, with 13 bases between them. In DNA, the CDR3 is TGTGCCAGTAGTACCGACGTGTGGGCCGAGCAGTACTTC. Translated, it gives CASSTDVWAEQYF.

Comments on this clonotype: Sequence at one end of the junction differs from germline and may be a read error. The rearrangement uses TRBV10-3 and TRBJ1-1, with D uncertain. The CDR3 has 13 residues. Per germline, CDR1 ENHRY and CDR2 SYGVKD. The CDR3 region has the DNA TGCGCCATCAGCCGGGGTGAGGGCACTGAAGCTTTCTTT. Translating it yields CAISRGEGTEAFF.